The clone carrying this TCR beta chain was recorded once. Profiled with immunoSEQ multiplex PCR; TCRdb holds only in-frame clones, not every one. The sample holds about 110,000 clones, about 89% seen once. This specimen comes from a study of T cell responses to AZD1222 COVID-19 vaccine. Second doses were pooled across both intervals (about 4 or about 12 weeks). The V and J ends lost 4 bases and 0 bases respectively, with 9 bases between them. In germline, CDR1 is MNHEY, CDR2 SMNVEV (reference sequence). The CDR3 has 14 residues. The chain couples TRBV27 to TRBJ1-1; the D gene is possibly TRBD1 (6 bases). The TCR originated in an adult who received the AZD1222 COVID-19 vaccine. Sample: peripheral blood, taken 28 days after the second AZD1222 dose. CDR3: CASSYGQMNTEAFF. The CDR3 coding sequence is TGTGCCAGCAGTTACGGACAGATGAACACTGAAGCTTTCTTT.